A selection of T cell receptor beta chains follows, all from one sample in a study of blood T cell repertoires in COVID-19. Repertoires were generated with immunoSEQ multiplex PCR, while TCRdb's copy carries only in-frame clones and drops some. This sample carries over 150,000 clones, 89% of them seen once, and the ten largest clones take roughly 2%. The sequenced sample consisted of peripheral blood. The receptors derive from a man aged 18 to 35 who had recovered from COVID-19. The CDR3 runs from the conserved cysteine through the conserved F or W. Each record gives: CDR3 length, J gene, clone size, D gene, V gene, CDR3 DNA, CDR3 protein. D genes are given only for firm matches. Clone size is not always given. Where it is, it says once, few, many or a class for expanded clones.

len: 13; j_gene: TRBJ1-1; abundance: -; d_gene: -; v_gene: TRBV6-5; CDR3nt: TGTGCCAGCCGAACCGGGGGAAACACTGAAGCTTTCTTT; CDR3aa: CASRTGGNTEAFF
len: 14; j_gene: TRBJ1-2; abundance: -; d_gene: -; v_gene: TRBV27; CDR3nt: TGTGCCAGCAGTTCCGTGACCAGGGGTTATGGCTACACCTTC; CDR3aa: CASSSVTRGYGYTF
len: 15; j_gene: TRBJ1-6; abundance: -; d_gene: -; v_gene: TRBV6-5; CDR3nt: TGTGCCAGCAGTTACGGGGGCTCGGGAAATTCACCCCTCCACTTT; CDR3aa: CASSYGGSGNSPLHF
len: 10; j_gene: TRBJ2-5; abundance: -; d_gene: -; v_gene: TRBV20-1; CDR3nt: TGCAGTGCTAGCCTGGAGACCCAGTACTTC; CDR3aa: CSASLETQYF
len: 14; j_gene: TRBJ1-1; abundance: -; d_gene: -; v_gene: TRBV30; CDR3nt: TGTGCCTGGAGGCCTACAGGGATGAACACTGAAGCTTTCTTT; CDR3aa: CAWRPTGMNTEAFF
len: 14; j_gene: TRBJ2-1; abundance: -; d_gene: -; v_gene: TRBV7-2; CDR3nt: TGTGCCAGCAGCCTAACGCTTTGGAGCGATGAGCAGTTCTTC; CDR3aa: CASSLTLWSDEQFF
len: 16; j_gene: TRBJ2-4; abundance: -; d_gene: -; v_gene: TRBV6-2/TRBV6-3; CDR3nt: TGTGCCAGCAGTACTTACGTATCTCTAGCCAAAAACATTCAGTACTTC; CDR3aa: CASSTYVSLAKNIQYF
len: 15; j_gene: TRBJ2-7; abundance: -; d_gene: -; v_gene: TRBV19; CDR3nt: TGTGCCAGTAGTGGGGGGGACATCTTCTCCTACGAGCAGTACTTC; CDR3aa: CASSGGDIFSYEQYF
len: 15; j_gene: TRBJ1-2; abundance: few; d_gene: TRBD1; v_gene: TRBV6-5; CDR3nt: TGTGCCAGCAGTTCGCCGGGACAGGGGGCTGTTGGCTACACCTTC; CDR3aa: CASSSPGQGAVGYTF
len: 14; j_gene: TRBJ1-2; abundance: -; d_gene: -; v_gene: TRBV4-3; CDR3nt: TGCGCCAGCAGCCAATCACGGGGCCGGGGGGGCTACACCTTC; CDR3aa: CASSQSRGRGGYTF
len: 15; j_gene: TRBJ1-4; abundance: -; d_gene: -; v_gene: TRBV9; CDR3nt: TGTGCCAGCAGCGAGAGCCCGGGGATGGATGAAAAACTGTTTTTT; CDR3aa: CASSESPGMDEKLFF
len: 17; j_gene: TRBJ2-1; abundance: -; d_gene: TRBD2; v_gene: TRBV3-1/TRBV3-2; CDR3nt: TGTGCCAGCAGCCCAGGACTAGCGGGCATATCCTACAATGAGCAGTTCTTC; CDR3aa: CASSPGLAGISYNEQFF
len: 14; j_gene: TRBJ2-1; abundance: -; d_gene: TRBD2; v_gene: TRBV6-5; CDR3nt: TGTGCCAGCAGTTCTGCGGGAGGGCCGTATGAGCAGTTCTTC; CDR3aa: CASSSAGGPYEQFF
len: 16; j_gene: TRBJ2-7; abundance: -; d_gene: TRBD1; v_gene: TRBV4-1; CDR3nt: TGCGCCAGCAGCCAAGCGCCCGGGACAGGGGATTACGAGCAGTACTTC; CDR3aa: CASSQAPGTGDYEQYF
len: 18; j_gene: TRBJ2-7; abundance: -; d_gene: TRBD2; v_gene: TRBV10-3; CDR3nt: TGTGCCACCTGTGAGCCGGGACTAGCGGGAGGGACCTCCTACGAGCAGTACTTC; CDR3aa: CATCEPGLAGGTSYEQYF
len: 16; j_gene: TRBJ1-4; abundance: -; d_gene: TRBD1; v_gene: TRBV5-6; CDR3nt: TGTGCCAGCAGCTTGGCCGTGGACAGGGAGGATGAAAAACTGTTTTTT; CDR3aa: CASSLAVDREDEKLFF
len: 14; j_gene: TRBJ2-2; abundance: -; d_gene: -; v_gene: TRBV19; CDR3nt: TGTGCCAGTAGTACCGTACAGGGAATCGGGGAGCTGTTTTTT; CDR3aa: CASSTVQGIGELFF
len: 12; j_gene: TRBJ1-1; abundance: -; d_gene: TRBD1; v_gene: TRBV12-3/TRBV12-4; CDR3nt: TGTGCCAGCAGTTATCAGGGGGCTGGAGCTTTCTTT; CDR3aa: CASSYQGAGAFF
len: 14; j_gene: TRBJ1-1; abundance: -; d_gene: -; v_gene: TRBV7-9; CDR3nt: TGTGCCAGCAGCTTACAGGGGATGAACACTGAAGCTTTCTTT; CDR3aa: CASSLQGMNTEAFF
len: 15; j_gene: TRBJ2-5; abundance: few; d_gene: -; v_gene: TRBV14; CDR3nt: TGTGCCAGCAGCCAAGGTCTGCAGGGTAAAGAGACCCAGTACTTC; CDR3aa: CASSQGLQGKETQYF
len: 13; j_gene: TRBJ1-4; abundance: -; d_gene: -; v_gene: TRBV12-3/TRBV12-4; CDR3nt: TGTGCCAGCAGGATGCGGGAACATGAAAAACTGTTTTTT; CDR3aa: CASRMREHEKLFF
len: 17; j_gene: TRBJ2-2; abundance: -; d_gene: TRBD1; v_gene: TRBV15; CDR3nt: TGTGCCACCAGCCCGGAGACAGGGGGCTTGAGCACCGGGGAGCTGTTTTTT; CDR3aa: CATSPETGGLSTGELFF
len: 15; j_gene: TRBJ2-7; abundance: -; d_gene: -; v_gene: TRBV3-1/TRBV3-2; CDR3nt: TGTGCCAGCAGCCGTGGGGCAGGGGGGACCTACGAGCAGTACTTC; CDR3aa: CASSRGAGGTYEQYF
len: 14; j_gene: TRBJ2-3; abundance: -; d_gene: -; v_gene: TRBV28; CDR3nt: TGTGCCAGCAGTTTCGTGGGCCCTCGGGATACGCAGTATTTT; CDR3aa: CASSFVGPRDTQYF
len: 16; j_gene: TRBJ2-1; abundance: -; d_gene: TRBD2; v_gene: TRBV5-1; CDR3nt: TGCGCCAGCAGCTCGTCCGGGACTAGCGGGAGGGGTGAGCAGTTCTTC; CDR3aa: CASSSSGTSGRGEQFF
len: 11; j_gene: TRBJ2-7; abundance: -; d_gene: -; v_gene: TRBV29-1; CDR3nt: TGCAGCGCTAGTAGTTCGATCGAGCAGTACTTC; CDR3aa: CSASSSIEQYF
len: 14; j_gene: TRBJ1-4; abundance: -; d_gene: -; v_gene: TRBV4-2; CDR3nt: TGTGCCAGCAGCCAAGTGAGAAGTAATGAAAAACTGTTTTTT; CDR3aa: CASSQVRSNEKLFF
len: 14; j_gene: TRBJ2-3; abundance: -; d_gene: TRBD1; v_gene: TRBV2; CDR3nt: TGTGCCAGCAGAGGGACAGGGGTCTCAGATACGCAGTATTTT; CDR3aa: CASRGTGVSDTQYF
len: 15; j_gene: TRBJ2-7; abundance: -; d_gene: TRBD1; v_gene: TRBV7-6; CDR3nt: TGTGCCAGCAGCCCGGAGGGGACAGGGTTTAACGAGCAGTACTTC; CDR3aa: CASSPEGTGFNEQYF
len: 15; j_gene: TRBJ2-1; abundance: -; d_gene: -; v_gene: TRBV9; CDR3nt: TGTGCCAGCAGCGCGACAGGTGGGTCCTACAATGAGCAGTTCTTC; CDR3aa: CASSATGGSYNEQFF
len: 15; j_gene: TRBJ1-1; abundance: few; d_gene: -; v_gene: TRBV7-9; CDR3nt: TGTGCCAGCAGCTCCACGCGAGGCCCGAACACTGAAGCTTTCTTT; CDR3aa: CASSSTRGPNTEAFF
len: 15; j_gene: TRBJ2-7; abundance: once; d_gene: TRBD1; v_gene: TRBV11-2; CDR3nt: TGTGCCAGCAGCTGGGGGACAGGCGACTTCTACGAGCAGTACTTC; CDR3aa: CASSWGTGDFYEQYF
len: 13; j_gene: TRBJ1-2; abundance: -; d_gene: -; v_gene: TRBV12-5; CDR3nt: TGTGCTAGTGCTCAATCGGACACTAATGGCTACACCTTC; CDR3aa: CASAQSDTNGYTF
len: 15; j_gene: TRBJ2-7; abundance: -; d_gene: TRBD1; v_gene: TRBV5-1; CDR3nt: TGCGCCAGCAGCTTGGTTACAGGGGGCTACTACGAGCAGTACTTC; CDR3aa: CASSLVTGGYYEQYF
len: 17; j_gene: TRBJ1-6; abundance: -; d_gene: TRBD1; v_gene: TRBV11-2; CDR3nt: TGTGCCAGCAGCTTAGCCGGGACAGGGGATTTGAATTCACCCCTCCACTTT; CDR3aa: CASSLAGTGDLNSPLHF
len: 16; j_gene: TRBJ1-3; abundance: -; d_gene: -; v_gene: TRBV7-9; CDR3nt: TGTGCCAGCAGCTTTGGCACGGTGACAGCTGGAAACACCATATATTTT; CDR3aa: CASSFGTVTAGNTIYF
len: 14; j_gene: TRBJ1-1; abundance: -; d_gene: -; v_gene: TRBV29-1; CDR3nt: TGCAGCGTTGAAGATCTCGGCAGGGGCGCTGAAGCTTTCTTT; CDR3aa: CSVEDLGRGAEAFF
len: 12; j_gene: TRBJ2-1; abundance: -; d_gene: TRBD2; v_gene: TRBV12-5; CDR3nt: TGTGCTAGTGGGGGGACTAGTTATGAGCAGTTCTTC; CDR3aa: CASGGTSYEQFF
len: 13; j_gene: TRBJ2-1; abundance: -; d_gene: -; v_gene: TRBV11-3; CDR3nt: TGTGCCAGCAGCTTACGAGCCTACAATGAGCAGTTCTTC; CDR3aa: CASSLRAYNEQFF
len: 17; j_gene: TRBJ2-2; abundance: -; d_gene: TRBD1; v_gene: TRBV28; CDR3nt: TGTGCCAGCAGTTTTATCCCGGGACAGATGAACACCGGGGAGCTGTTTTTT; CDR3aa: CASSFIPGQMNTGELFF
len: 15; j_gene: TRBJ2-2; abundance: few; d_gene: TRBD2; v_gene: TRBV14; CDR3nt: TGTGCCAGCAGCCAGCTAGCGGGAGTGGCCGGGGAGCTGTTTTTT; CDR3aa: CASSQLAGVAGELFF
len: 14; j_gene: TRBJ1-6; abundance: -; d_gene: -; v_gene: TRBV19; CDR3nt: TGTGCCAGTAGTTCGGACGGGTCCGGGGCACCCCTCCACTTT; CDR3aa: CASSSDGSGAPLHF
len: 16; j_gene: TRBJ2-7; abundance: -; d_gene: TRBD1; v_gene: TRBV28; CDR3nt: TGTGCCAGCAGTTTAGCGGCCCGGACAGGGGTCCACGAGCAGTACTTC; CDR3aa: CASSLAARTGVHEQYF
len: 16; j_gene: TRBJ2-7; abundance: few; d_gene: -; v_gene: TRBV11-2; CDR3nt: TGTGCCAGCAGCTCAGGGGTAGCGGGCAGCTCCTACGAGCAGTACTTC; CDR3aa: CASSSGVAGSSYEQYF
len: 14; j_gene: TRBJ1-1; abundance: -; d_gene: -; v_gene: TRBV9; CDR3nt: TGTGCCAGCAGCGCCCAGACAGCGGGCACTGAAGCTTTCTTT; CDR3aa: CASSAQTAGTEAFF
len: 15; j_gene: TRBJ2-1; abundance: -; d_gene: -; v_gene: TRBV7-2; CDR3nt: TGTGCCAGCAGCTCAACTACCCTTATATACAATGAGCAGTTCTTC; CDR3aa: CASSSTTLIYNEQFF
len: 16; j_gene: TRBJ2-7; abundance: -; d_gene: -; v_gene: TRBV5-5; CDR3nt: TGTGCCAGCAGCCCACGCCACTACCGGGGCTCCTACGAGCAGTACTTC; CDR3aa: CASSPRHYRGSYEQYF
len: 15; j_gene: TRBJ2-7; abundance: -; d_gene: -; v_gene: TRBV28; CDR3nt: TGTGCCAGCAGTTCAGGTGGAGGGGGCTGGCGGGAGCAGTACTTC; CDR3aa: CASSSGGGGWREQYF
len: 15; j_gene: TRBJ1-5; abundance: -; d_gene: -; v_gene: TRBV28; CDR3nt: TGTGCCAGCAGCTGGGACACGTATAGCAATCAGCCCCAGCATTTT; CDR3aa: CASSWDTYSNQPQHF
len: 15; j_gene: TRBJ2-7; abundance: once; d_gene: TRBD2; v_gene: TRBV28; CDR3nt: TGTGCCAGCAGTTTAATAGGACTAGTTCCTACCGAGCAGTACTTC; CDR3aa: CASSLIGLVPTEQYF
len: 14; j_gene: TRBJ1-6; abundance: -; d_gene: TRBD1; v_gene: TRBV30; CDR3nt: TGTGCCTGGAATTGGAGGGGGCTGGCATCACCCCTCCACTTT; CDR3aa: CAWNWRGLASPLHF
len: 15; j_gene: TRBJ1-2; abundance: -; d_gene: TRBD1; v_gene: TRBV29-1; CDR3nt: TGCAGCGTACAACAGGGGTTGAAGATTAGCTATGGCTACACCTTC; CDR3aa: CSVQQGLKISYGYTF
len: 15; j_gene: TRBJ2-1; abundance: -; d_gene: -; v_gene: TRBV19; CDR3nt: TGTGCCAGTAGTCTGACAGAGTTCTCCTACAATGAGCAGTTCTTC; CDR3aa: CASSLTEFSYNEQFF
len: 15; j_gene: TRBJ1-5; abundance: -; d_gene: TRBD1; v_gene: TRBV5-1; CDR3nt: TGCGCCAGCAGCTTGGATAGCACAGGGGATCAGCCCCAGCATTTT; CDR3aa: CASSLDSTGDQPQHF
len: 16; j_gene: TRBJ2-3; abundance: -; d_gene: -; v_gene: TRBV5-4; CDR3nt: TGTGCCAGCAGCTTAGAGGCAGGGAAAAGCACAGATACGCAGTATTTT; CDR3aa: CASSLEAGKSTDTQYF
len: 16; j_gene: TRBJ2-1; abundance: -; d_gene: -; v_gene: TRBV12-5; CDR3nt: TGTGCTAGTGGTTTATCAGTTACGCCAGGCCACAATGAGCAGTTCTTC; CDR3aa: CASGLSVTPGHNEQFF
len: 14; j_gene: TRBJ2-7; abundance: -; d_gene: TRBD1; v_gene: TRBV5-1; CDR3nt: TGCGCCAGCATGGAAGGGACAGGGGGCGGCGAGCAGTACTTC; CDR3aa: CASMEGTGGGEQYF
len: 14; j_gene: TRBJ2-5; abundance: -; d_gene: TRBD2; v_gene: TRBV18; CDR3nt: TGTGCCAGCTCCGAGCGGGAGGGGATGGAGACCCAGTACTTC; CDR3aa: CASSEREGMETQYF
len: 12; j_gene: TRBJ2-5; abundance: -; d_gene: -; v_gene: TRBV4-2; CDR3nt: TGTGCCAGCAGCCAGGGGGGAGAGACCCAGTACTTC; CDR3aa: CASSQGGETQYF